Sequencing of this T cell receptor beta chain was carried out in a study of cytomegalovirus exposure and HLA in healthy donors. Study as a whole: A previous analysis identified about 110 million unique TCR beta sequences derived from 180 million or so T cells. Of 398 genotyped donors, 81% clustered with self-reported Caucasian donors.

The study ran its PCR with 60 Vbeta and 13 Jbeta primers. The repertoire was sequenced with immunoSEQ multiplex PCR; TCRdb's copy has only in-frame clones and lacks some. The repertoire holds about 210,000 clones, with roughly 82% as singletons. The CDR3 has 16 residues. Trimming stripped 9 bases from V and 2 bases from J, with 20 bases between. CDR1 and CDR2 (germline): SGHVT, SQSDAQ. Sequencing used PBMCs. The TCR sequence derives from a middle-aged man in good health and CMV-seropositive. The V call is TRBV7-4, the J call TRBJ1-5, with a tentative D call TRBD1 (5 bases). CDR3 nucleotides: TGTGCCAGGGGAGGTCAGGGTACCTGTTGCAATCAGCCCCAGCATTTT. This encodes CARGGQGTCCNQPQHF.